This paragraph reports one T cell receptor (beta chain). What it binds is unknown. The data were produced by immunoSEQ multiplex PCR, yet TCRdb's version contains in-frame clones alone and is incomplete. The sample includes over 15,000 clones, less than 90% of them seen just once. The data are from a study of T cells in narcolepsy. Germline assignment: CDR1 SGHTA and CDR2 FQGNSA. CDR3 length: 13 amino acids. V was pared by 1 base and J by 6 bases, with 8 bases between. Findings of the study overall: Autoreactive HCRT-specific and TRIB2-specific clonotypes were marked in same-patient CSF-versus-blood CD4+ comparisons. Reportedly, autoreactive clonotypes were serially detected in patients' blood but not controls'.

The receptor's source is a human donor in good health. The sample consisted of memory (CD45RA-) CD4+ T cells from blood. This chain joins TRBV7-2 and TRBJ2-3; D gene ambiguous. The CDR3 sequence: CASSLGIGDTQYF. CDR3 coding DNA: TGTGCCAGCAGCTTAGGAATCGGGGATACGCAGTATTTT.